This record concerns one T cell receptor beta chain sequence. The antigen is unknown. Using about 190 ng DNA, 32,000 or so T cell genomes, the sorted-subset replicate PCRs were run. Libraries were prepared by immunoSEQ multiplex PCR; TCRdb keeps only in-frame clonotypes and omits some of them. The data contain about 650,000 clones, over 95% of them singletons. The source of the sample is a study of shared clonotypes between healthy human individuals. Study outcomes and limitations: An anticipated effect of sequencing depth on clonotype sharing among donors was recognized. Estimated richness was generally greater in naive than memory subsets.

Positive CCR7 selection of CD45RO-negative cells yielded the naive CD8 cells, and terminally differentiated effector memory CD45RA+ cells were excluded. Trimming stripped 0 bases from V and 3 bases from J, with 12 bases between. The germline V gene has CDR1 MRHNA and CDR2 SNTAGT. The CDR3 totals 16 residues. Specimen: naive CD8+ T cells sorted from blood. This TCR derives from a woman in her thirties in good health. The rearrangement uses TRBV6-4 and TRBJ2-4; D tentatively fits TRBD1 or TRBD2 (5 bases each). CDR3 DNA sequence: TGTGCCAGCAGTGACTCCGGGGACGGGGACAAAAACATTCAGTACTTC. Protein product: CASSDSGDGDKNIQYF.